The 19 T cell receptor beta chains in this list originate from one sample, sequenced in a study of T cells in Graves' hyperthyroidism and ophthalmopathy. RNA transcripts were the template for amplifying TCR beta CDR3 regions. First-round RT-PCR of the TCR CDR3 relied on the HTBI primer set. Each CDR3 protein is one row after TCRdb ran MiXCR on the multiplex PCR reads. This table holds roughly 710,000 distinct CDR3 sequences, 30% to 40% found once. The specimen sequenced was blood. The receptors stem from a woman in her thirties or forties with Graves' hyperthyroidism.

Here the CDR3 DNA reads TGTGCCATCAGAGGAACAGGGATGCGCAATCAGCCCCAGCATTTT. It translates to CAIRGTGMRNQPQHF. J is TRBJ1-5 and V is TRBV10-3, with D perhaps TRBD1 (6 bases). CDR3 length: 15 amino acids. Germline V gene data show CDR1 as ENHRY and CDR2 as SYGVKD. V dropped 6 bases and J dropped 2 bases, with 14 bases sitting between them.

This clonotype showed up just once. The chain uses TRBV10-2 and TRBJ1-1; D call uncertain. The CDR3 consists of 13 residues. CDR1 is WSHSY, CDR2 SAAADI, per germline. The V gene lost 2 bases and the J gene lost 5 bases, with 9 bases spanning the gap. The chain's CDR3 is CASSEIEATEAFF. CDR3 DNA sequence: TGCGCCAGCAGTGAGATCGAGGCGACTGAAGCTTTCTTT.

The chain has TRBV10-3 and TRBJ1-1; 8 bases are a match to TRBD1. The trim removed 2 bases at V and 1 base at J, leaving 15 bases unmatched. This CDR3 spans 19 amino acids. Looked up from germline, CDR1 is ENHRY and CDR2 is SYGVKD. The CDR3 nucleotides are TGTGCCATCAGTGAGCCCGGACAGGGTAAGAGAGGGCAGAACACTGAAGCTTTCTTT. This translates into CAISEPGQGKRGQNTEAFF.

This clonotype was seen many times. The chain is built from TRBV7-9 and TRBJ1-1; D remains unclear. V was clipped by 3 bases and J by 9 bases, with 14 bases between them. Per germline, CDR1 SEHNR and CDR2 FQNEAQ (reference sequence). The CDR3 has 13 residues. CDR3 sequence: CASSFDSSGKAFF. The CDR3, as DNA: TGTGCCAGCAGCTTCGACTCTTCCGGCAAAGCTTTCTTT.

In its sample, this clonotype was seen a few times. The rearrangement links TRBV27 to TRBJ1-5; 10 nucleotides align to TRBD1. From germline, CDR1 is MNHEY and CDR2 SMNVEV (reference sequence). V lost 3 bases, J lost 7 bases, and 6 bases stayed unmatched. The CDR3 totals 15 residues. The CDR3 DNA follows: TGTGCCAGCAGTTTTTCGACAGGGGGCCAGCAGCCCCAGCATTTT. Residues: CASSFSTGGQQPQHF.

This clonotype was seen at least ten times. V gene TRBV29-1 combines with J gene TRBJ2-5; 9 positions match TRBD1. With 4 bases clipped from V and 0 bases from J, the junction kept 15 bases outside the gene matches. This CDR3 spans 18 amino acids. Germline CDR1 reads SQVTM; CDR2 reads ANQGSEA. As DNA, the CDR3 is TGCAGCGTTGGGTGGAACAGGGGGCGCCCGACCAACCAAGAGACCCAGTACTTC. As protein: CSVGWNRGRPTNQETQYF.

The table lists this clonotype with many counts. V usage is TRBV5-1 and J usage is TRBJ2-7, with TRBD1 identical over 8 bases. V lost 2 bases and J lost 2; bases outside the gene matches: 3. The CDR3 covers 14 residues. The germline V gene encodes CDR1 SGHRS and CDR2 YFSETQ. DNA of the CDR3: TGCGCCAGCAGCTTCGGACAGGGACCCTACGAGCAGTACTTC. It encodes CASSFGQGPYEQYF.

This clonotype was detected many times. This chain links TRBV7-8 with TRBJ1-5, with TRBD1 matching 8 bases. The J segment lost 5 bases and the V segment lost 7 bases, leaving 10 bases of the junction unmatched. There are 15 residues in the CDR3. CDR1 and CDR2 (germline): SGHVS, FQNEAQ. The CDR3, as DNA: TGTGCCAGCACCCGAACAGGGGGAGGGGATCAGCCCCAGCATTTT. Its protein is CASTRTGGGDQPQHF. The full variable domain, rest sourced from reference TRBV7-8 and TRBJ1-5, is GAGVSQSPRYKVAKRGQDVALRCDPISGHVSLFWYQQALGQGPEFLTYFQNEAQLDKSGLPSDRFFAERPEGSVSTLKIQRTQQEDSAVYLCASTRTGGGDQPQHFGDGTRLSIL.

The genes are TRBV6-2 or TRBV6-3 and TRBJ2-7, with TRBD1 matching over 9 bases. Germline V CDR1 and CDR2: MNHEY, SVGEGT. There are 19 residues in the CDR3. V lost 4 bases, J lost 1 base, and 17 bases stayed unmatched. Here the CDR3 reads CASSLSRGQGRTGSYEQYF. DNA for the CDR3: TGTGCCAGCAGTTTATCGAGGGGACAGGGAAGGACTGGGTCCTACGAGCAGTACTTC.

This clonotype was observed a few times. Sequence at one end of the junction differs from germline and may be a read error. CDR3 amino acids: CASSQGRSSQPQHF. In DNA form, the CDR3 reads TGTGCCAGCAGCCAAGGGCGGAGCAGTCAGCCCCAGCATTTT. This chain links TRBV3-1 with TRBJ1-5, with unresolved D. The CDR3 length is 14 residues. The germline V gene has CDR1 LGHDT and CDR2 YNNKEL (reference sequence).

V gene TRBV10-3 combines with J gene TRBJ1-4; the D gene is possibly TRBD1 (5 bases). Trimming stripped 4 bases from V and 8 bases from J, with 32 bases between. The CDR3 contains 20 residues. Germline V gene sequence: CDR1 ENHRY, CDR2 SYGVKD. This CDR3 reads CAISADEAGTGRGRDEKLFF. CDR3 DNA: TGTGCCATCAGTGCGGATGAAGCAGGGACGGGGCGGGGGAGGGACGAAAAACTGTTTTTT.

This clonotype was observed a handful of times. The CDR3 loop reads CASSLAQGLGNQPQHF. In nucleotides, the CDR3 is TGTGCCAGCAGTTTAGCACAGGGCTTGGGCAATCAGCCCCAGCATTTT. The gene calls are TRBV12-3 or TRBV12-4 and TRBJ1-5; possibly TRBD1 for D (6 bases). V was shortened by 0 bases and J by 2 bases, with 11 bases between the two germline ends. This CDR3 is built from 16 residues.

The gene calls are TRBV12-3 or TRBV12-4 and TRBJ1-1; 12 bases map to TRBD1. The CDR3 is 17 amino acids. V lost 7 bases, J lost 4 bases, and 13 bases stayed unmatched. The CDR3 nucleotides are TGTGCCAGCACCTCCGGGACAGGGGGCGGATTCGGCACTGAAGCTTTCTTT. This codes for CASTSGTGGGFGTEAFF.

V gene TRBV11-2 combines with J gene TRBJ1-2, with TRBD1 identical over 7 bases. The V and J ends lost 5 bases and 5 bases, in that order; junction bases with no gene match: 5. The CDR3 consists of 13 residues. Germline assignment: CDR1 SGHAT and CDR2 FQNNGV. The CDR3 region is CASSRGLFYGYTF. For the CDR3, the DNA is TGTGCCAGCAGCAGGGGGCTGTTTTATGGCTACACCTTC. The entire variable domain, with the rest obtained from reference TRBV11-2 and TRBJ1-2, is as follows: EAGVAQSPRYKIIEKRQSVAFWCNPISGHATLYWYQQILGQGPKLLIQFQNNGVVDDSQLPKDRFSAERLKGVDSTLKIQPAKLEDSAVYLCASSRGLFYGYTFGSGTRLTVV.

This clonotype was recorded a few times. The chain recombines TRBV4-1 with TRBJ1-5, with D perhaps TRBD1 (6 bases). CDR3 length: 15 residues. V shed 0 bases and J shed 6 bases, with 12 bases lying between them. Germline CDR1 MGHRA, CDR2 YSYEKL. The CDR3 loop reads CASSQEGGSGQPQHF. The CDR3 nucleotides read TGCGCCAGCAGCCAAGAAGGGGGGAGTGGTCAGCCCCAGCATTTT.

This clonotype was found a few times. This sequence joins TRBV5-1 and TRBJ1-5; 8 bases align to TRBD1. This CDR3 contains 16 residues. Germline V gene sequence: CDR1 SGHRS, CDR2 YFSETQ. V lost 4 bases, J lost 5 bases, and 11 bases stayed unmatched. Here the CDR3 DNA reads TGCGCCAGCAGCAGGAGTCCGGACAGGGTCGATCAGCCCCAGCATTTT. Residues: CASSRSPDRVDQPQHF. The full variable domain, with the rest looked up from reference TRBV5-1 and TRBJ1-5, is KAGVTQTPRYLIKTRGQQVTLSCSPISGHRSVSWYQQTPGQGLQFLFEYFSETQRNKGNFPGRFSGRQFSNSRSEMNVSTLELGDSALYLCASSRSPDRVDQPQHFGDGTRLSIL.

The V call is TRBV6-5, the J call TRBJ2-7, with 8 bases aligning to TRBD1. Germline loops: CDR1 MNHEY, CDR2 SVGAGI. The ends lost 0 bases at V and 7 bases at J; junction bases unmatched: 8. The CDR3 is made up of 15 amino acids. DNA of the CDR3: TGTGCCAGCAGTTACTCCGGGACAGGTATTTGGGAGCAGTACTTC. It specifies CASSYSGTGIWEQYF.

The rearrangement uses TRBV29-1 and TRBJ2-7; D is perhaps TRBD1 (7 bases). The CDR3 is made up of 14 amino acids. V lost 7 bases, J lost 1 base, and 17 bases lay in between. Germline V lookup: CDR1 SQVTM, CDR2 ANQGSEA. Written as DNA, the CDR3 is TGCAGCGCATCAGACAGGGCGGGGTCCTACGAGCAGTACTTC. Translation: CSASDRAGSYEQYF.

The V call is TRBV7-8, the J call TRBJ1-3, with 9 nucleotides matching TRBD1. After removal of 6 bases from V and 3 bases from J, the junction contained 6 bases not matched to a gene. This CDR3 comprises 15 residues. The germline CDR1 and CDR2 sequences are SGHVS and FQNEAQ. In DNA, the CDR3 is TGTGCCAGCAGTGAACAGGGGGCATTTGGAAACACCATATATTTT. Translated: CASSEQGAFGNTIYF.